These T cell receptor beta chains were read from a single sample in a study of cytomegalovirus exposure and HLA in healthy donors. Method: immunoSEQ multiplex PCR; TCRdb's copy keeps in-frame clones and lacks some. The sample records 90,000 to 130,000 clones, over 65% being singletons. Sequencing was performed on PBMCs. The source is a woman younger than 45 in good health and CMV-seronegative. The CDR3 runs from the conserved cysteine through the conserved F or W. A D gene is named only where the DNA matches it firmly. Clone sizes are given selectively: once, few, many, or a class where the clone is expanded.

CASSLASVDTQYF,TGCGCCAGCAGCTTGGCTAGCGTAGATACGCAGTATTTT,13,TRBJ2-3,TRBV5-1,NA,NA
CASKIRGPNTEAFF,TGTGCCAGCAAAATCAGGGGTCCGAACACTGAAGCTTTCTTT,14,TRBJ1-1,TRBV11-3,NA,NA
CASSRGWMNTEAFF,TGTGCCAGCAGCAGAGGTTGGATGAACACTGAAGCTTTCTTT,14,TRBJ1-1,TRBV2,NA,NA
CASSQEAGPSLGRFF,TGCGCCAGCAGCCAAGAAGCGGGCCCGTCTCTTGGTCGGTTCTTC,15,TRBJ2-1,TRBV4-1,few,NA
CATSRARGVPDRGVNTEAFF,TGTGCCACCAGCAGAGCCAGAGGGGTGCCCGACAGGGGAGTGAACACTGAAGCTTTCTTT,20,TRBJ1-1,TRBV15,NA,TRBD1
CASSDSGMGEQFF,TGTGCCAGCAGTGACTCCGGGATGGGTGAGCAGTTCTTC,13,TRBJ2-1,TRBV6-4,few,NA
CASSDWEYPNTEAFF,TGTGCCAGCAGTGACTGGGAGTATCCGAACACTGAAGCTTTCTTT,15,TRBJ1-1,TRBV6-4,NA,NA
CAINERPSNEQYF,TGTGCCATCAACGAGCGGCCCTCGAACGAGCAGTACTTC,13,TRBJ2-7,TRBV10-3,NA,NA
CASSARGQETQYF,TGTGCCAGCAGTGCTAGGGGGCAAGAGACCCAGTACTTC,13,TRBJ2-5,TRBV27,few,NA
CASSPTPYEQYF,TGTGCCAGCAGCCCAACTCCCTACGAGCAGTACTTC,12,TRBJ2-7,TRBV11-1,NA,NA
CSPRLSETQYF,TGCAGTCCAAGACTTAGTGAGACCCAGTACTTC,11,TRBJ2-5,TRBV20-1,NA,NA
CASSLGGLGGGYGYTF,TGCGCCAGCAGCTTGGGGGGGCTGGGAGGGGGATATGGCTACACCTTC,16,TRBJ1-2,TRBV5-1,NA,NA
CASSHFNEAFF,TGCGCCAGCAGCCATTTTAATGAAGCTTTCTTT,11,TRBJ1-1,TRBV4-3,few,NA
CASSYFSGENYGYTF,TGTGCCAGCAGTTACTTTTCAGGGGAGAACTATGGCTACACCTTC,15,TRBJ1-2,TRBV6-6,NA,NA
CASSTPEGRYSNQPQHF,TGTGCCAGCAGTACACCAGAGGGCCGGTATAGCAATCAGCCCCAGCATTTT,17,TRBJ1-5,TRBV28,NA,NA
CASSLISGKGEQYF,TGTGCCAGCAGCTTGATTAGCGGGAAGGGCGAGCAGTACTTC,14,TRBJ2-7,TRBV5-4,few,TRBD2
CASSFPGTVNQPQHF,TGTGCCAGCAGTTTCCCCGGGACAGTCAATCAGCCCCAGCATTTT,15,TRBJ1-5,TRBV28,NA,TRBD1